This paragraph covers one T cell receptor beta chain sequence. Its target is not known. The data are from a study of pediatric ulcerative colitis. Notes on the study in general: No controls had the two rectal clonotypes shared by ulcerative colitis patients. Substantially fewer templates came from a couple of patients' blood samples.

Trimming stripped 6 bases from V and 0 bases from J, with 9 bases between. Germline V gene sequence: CDR1 MGHRA, CDR2 YSYEKL. This CDR3 has 15 residues. At colonoscopy, a blood sample was also collected. The repertoire was sequenced with immunoSEQ multiplex PCR; TCRdb's copy has only in-frame clones and lacks some. The sample contains 57,000 or so clones, 75% to 90% of which appear only once. Sequencing was carried out using blood. This clonotype was obtained from a boy between 5 and 17 years old who was a control in a study of pediatric ulcerative colitis. This chain links TRBV4-1 with TRBJ2-6, with D perhaps matching TRBD2 (5 bases). The CDR3 loop is CASRAGYSGANVLTF. Here the CDR3 DNA reads TGCGCCAGCAGGGCGGGCTACTCTGGGGCCAACGTCCTGACTTTC.